These 11 T cell receptor beta chains came from one sample sequenced in a study of immune evolution from preneoplasia to lung adenocarcinoma. Here immunoSEQ multiplex PCR was the method, and the copy in TCRdb shows in-frame clones only, minus some. The table has about 10,000 clones, 76% seen once. The sequenced sample consisted of FFPE normal lung tissue adjacent to the tumor. These receptors all come from a person aged 55 to 69 with lung adenocarcinoma. Some clones in this sample may be carry-over from other donors' samples.

The CDR3 nucleotides read TGTGCCTGGGACAGGGGGCCCTACGAGCAGTACTTC. Its translation: CAWDRGPYEQYF. The genes are TRBV30 and TRBJ2-7, with TRBD1 identical over 10 bases. V lost 5 bases to trimming and J lost 2 bases; unmatched junction nucleotides: 0. CDR1 and CDR2 from the germline V gene are GTSNPN and SVGIG (reference sequence). The CDR3 loop spans 12 amino acids.

The chain employs TRBV28 and TRBJ1-1; D is possibly TRBD1 (6 bases). Trimming stripped 5 bases from V and 2 bases from J, with 12 bases between. The length of the CDR3 is 14 residues. The germline CDR1 and CDR2 sequences are MDHEN and SYDVKM. The CDR3 sequence: CASSNGQSNTEAFF. The CDR3 DNA is TGTGCCAGCAGTAACGGACAGAGCAACACTGAAGCTTTCTTT.

This chain connects TRBV2 to TRBJ1-2; D perhaps matches TRBD1 (6 bases). The V gene's germline CDR1 is SNHLY and CDR2 FYNNEI. The CDR3 runs 14 residues. V was cut by 4 bases and J by 8 bases, with 17 bases left in between. The CDR3: CASSGGTIIGGYTF. As DNA, the CDR3 is TGTGCCAGCAGTGGCGGGACAATAATCGGGGGCTACACCTTC.

The rearrangement links TRBV18 to TRBJ1-5; unclear D gene. Looked up from germline, CDR1 is KGHSH and CDR2 is LQKENI. Trimming removed 3 bases at V and 7 bases at J, with 16 bases between. The CDR3 loop spans 15 amino acids. Here the CDR3 DNA reads TGTGCCAGCTCACCGAGCCGGGGTCAAGGGCAGCCCCAGCATTTT. Translated, it gives CASSPSRGQGQPQHF.

The rearrangement joins TRBV4-2 to TRBJ2-7, with D hard to call. The germline V and J ends were trimmed by 4 bases and 5 bases, with 15 bases remaining between them. This CDR3 is 14 amino acids long. Germline-derived CDR1 and CDR2 are LGHNA and YNFKEQ. The CDR3 nucleotides read TGTGCCAGCAGCCCCCCGGCACTACCGCACGAGCAGTACTTC. As protein: CASSPPALPHEQYF.

The gene calls are TRBV15 and TRBJ1-2; 8 nucleotides agree with TRBD1. The CDR3 covers 15 residues. The V gene end was trimmed by 2 bases and the J gene end by 8 bases; junction bases not matched to a gene: 10. CDR1 and CDR2 (germline): LNHNV, YYDKDF (reference sequence). The DNA of the CDR3 is TGTGCCACCAGCAGACACCGGACAGGGCCTGAGGGCTACACCTTC. Protein sequence: CATSRHRTGPEGYTF.

This chain links TRBV2 with TRBJ1-2, with 7 bases lining up with TRBD1. There are 15 residues in the CDR3. Germline V CDR1 and CDR2: SNHLY, FYNNEI. V dropped 6 bases and J dropped 5; count of bases not matched to a gene: 12. Written as DNA, the CDR3 is TGTGCCAGCAGCCACACTCGGGGGGACAGTTATGGCTACACCTTC. It specifies CASSHTRGDSYGYTF.

The chain uses TRBV5-4 and TRBJ2-5; 7 bases agree with TRBD2. This CDR3 comprises 14 residues. The germline V gene encodes CDR1 SGHNT and CDR2 YYREEE (reference sequence). J gave up 4 bases and V 5 bases, and 8 bases lay outside the gene matches. CDR3 region: CASRGGKIAETQYF. DNA for the CDR3: TGTGCCAGCAGGGGAGGGAAGATAGCAGAGACCCAGTACTTC.

V usage is TRBV4-1 and J usage is TRBJ2-3, with 11 bases lining up with TRBD2. Germline trimming cut 4 bases from V and 1 base from J; bases unmatched to any gene: 10. The CDR3 is 18 amino acids. Germline assignment: CDR1 MGHRA and CDR2 YSYEKL. Written as DNA, the CDR3 is TGCGCCAGCAGCCTTGGACTAGCGGGTTCGGTCGGCACAGATACGCAGTATTTT. The encoded protein is CASSLGLAGSVGTDTQYF.

The chain has TRBV9 and TRBJ2-2, with TRBD1 as a possible D gene (6 bases). V shed 4 bases and J shed 4 bases, with 17 bases lying between them. This CDR3 has 16 residues. The germline V gene encodes CDR1 SGDLS and CDR2 YYNGEE. In DNA form, the CDR3 reads TGTGCCAGCAGCCCCTACGGGGACACGAGCACCGGGGAGCTGTTTTTT. Translation gives CASSPYGDTSTGELFF. Using reference TRBV9 and TRBJ2-2 for the parts outside the CDR3, the full variable domain is DSGVTQTPKHLITATGQRVTLRCSPRSGDLSVYWYQQSLDQGLQFLIQYYNGEERAKGNILERFSAQQFPDLHSELNLSSLELGDSALYFCASSPYGDTSTGELFFGEGSRLTVL.

This chain joins TRBV11-2 and TRBJ2-5, with 14 bases aligning to TRBD2. CDR1 is SGHAT, CDR2 FQNNGV, per germline. The CDR3 is 16 residues long. Losses at the gene ends were 5 bases for V and 5 bases for J; bases not matched to a gene: 7. DNA of the CDR3: TGTGCCAGCAGCGCGGGGACTAGCGGGAGTATGGAGACCCAGTACTTC. Residues: CASSAGTSGSMETQYF.